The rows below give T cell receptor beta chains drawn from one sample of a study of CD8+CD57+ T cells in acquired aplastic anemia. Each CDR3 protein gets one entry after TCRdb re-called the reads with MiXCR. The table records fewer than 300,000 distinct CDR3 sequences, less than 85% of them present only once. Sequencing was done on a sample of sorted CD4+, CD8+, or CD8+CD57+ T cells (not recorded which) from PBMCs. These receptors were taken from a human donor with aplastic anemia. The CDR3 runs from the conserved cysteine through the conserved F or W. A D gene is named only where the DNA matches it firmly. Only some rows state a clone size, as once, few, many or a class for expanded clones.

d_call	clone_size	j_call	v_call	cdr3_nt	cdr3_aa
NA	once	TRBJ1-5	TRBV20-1	TGCAGTGCTAGAGCACAGCAAAATCAGCCCCAGCATTTT	CSARAQQNQPQHF
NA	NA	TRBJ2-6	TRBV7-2	TGTGCCAGCAGCTTAGCGCGGGGCTACGGGGCCTACGCCCTGACTTTC	CASSLARGYGAYALTF
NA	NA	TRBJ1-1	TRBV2	TGTGCCAGCAGCCAGGGATTGGGTGAAGCTTTCTTT	CASSQGLGEAFF
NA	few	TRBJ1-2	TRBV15	TGTGCCACCAGCAGAGAGGCCGACGTACGCCTCTATGGCTACACCTTC	CATSREADVRLYGYTF
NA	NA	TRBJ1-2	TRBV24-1	TGTGCCACCAGTGAGCGCGGAAACTATGGCTACACCTTC	CATSERGNYGYTF
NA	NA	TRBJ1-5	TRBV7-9	TGTGCCAGCAGCTTAGCGGGTAGCTACGAGCCCAACGACTTT	CASSLAGSYEPNDF
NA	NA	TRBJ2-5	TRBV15	TGTGCCACCAGCAGGGGCCCTGGGCACGAGACCCAGTACTTC	CATSRGPGHETQYF
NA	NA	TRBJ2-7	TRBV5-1	TGCGCCAGCAGCTTAGGCACGACAGGCTCCTACGAGCAGTACTTC	CASSLGTTGSYEQYF
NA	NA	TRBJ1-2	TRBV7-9	TGTGCCAGCAACTTTCAAAGGAGCGGGCTCGTATATGGCTACACCTTC	CASNFQRSGLVYGYTF
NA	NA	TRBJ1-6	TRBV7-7	TGTGCCAGCAGCCTGGCCGCGCAAAAGAAAACCCGCCTCCACTTT	CASSLAAQKKTRLHF
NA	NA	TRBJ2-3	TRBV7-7	TGTGCCCCTAGGATCCGGGCTTGTACACAGACGCTTTCTTTT	CAPRIRACTQTLSF
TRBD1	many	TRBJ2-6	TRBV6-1	TGTGCCAGCGGCGGACAGGGGACATTCTCTGGGGCCAACGTCCTGACTTTC	CASGGQGTFSGANVLTF
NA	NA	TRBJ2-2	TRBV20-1	TGCAGTGCTAGTACTAGGGGGTCCTACGGGGAGCTGTTTTTT	CSASTRGSYGELFF
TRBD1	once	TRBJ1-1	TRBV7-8	TGTGCCAGCAGCTTTCATCTGGAAGGGACAGCCCTTTCTTTCTTT	CASSFHLEGTALSFF
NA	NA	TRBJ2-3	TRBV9	TGTGCCAGCAGCCTTAGGACTACAAGCACAGATACGCAGTATTTT	CASSLRTTSTDTQYF
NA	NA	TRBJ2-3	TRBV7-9	TGTGCCAGCAGCTTAGAAAGAAGTCCCGATAGGCAGTATTTT	CASSLERSPDRQYF
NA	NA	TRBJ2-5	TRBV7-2	TGTGCCAGCAGCTTAGCTCAAAGGACAAAAGAGACCCAGTACTTC	CASSLAQRTKETQYF
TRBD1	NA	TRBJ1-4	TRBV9	TGTGCCAGCAGCGAAACCGGGACAGGGAACACTGAAGAAAAACTGTTTTTT	CASSETGTGNTEEKLFF
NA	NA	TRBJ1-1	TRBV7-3	TGTGCCAGCAGCAGGGGCCTGACAGGGAACACTGAAGCTTTCTTT	CASSRGLTGNTEAFF
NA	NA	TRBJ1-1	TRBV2	TGTGCCAGCGGGGGGGGGGGCGGGGATAACACTGAATCTTTCTTT	CASGGGGGDNTESFF
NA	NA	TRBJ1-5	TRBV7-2	TGTGCCAGCAGCTTGGAGAGGGACGGGCACGTACCTGACTATTTT	CASSLERDGHVPDYF
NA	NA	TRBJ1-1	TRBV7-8	TGTGCCAGCAGCTTTCATGCGGGCGGGACTGCCCTTTTCTTT	CASSFHAGGTALFF
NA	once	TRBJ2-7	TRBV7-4	TGTGCCAGCAGCTTTGCGGGGCCGGGCTACGAGCAGTACTTC	CASSFAGPGYEQYF
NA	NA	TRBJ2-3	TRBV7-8	TGTGCCAGCAGCTTAGATCCAGACCCCACAGCCCTGTCCTTT	CASSLDPDPTALSF
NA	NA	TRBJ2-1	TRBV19	TGCAGCGCTACCCTCGGGGATAGGGTCTACAATGAGCAGTTCTTC	CSATLGDRVYNEQFF
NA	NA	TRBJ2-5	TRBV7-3	TGTGCCAGCAGCAGAGGCGGGACGCAAGAGACCCAGTACTTC	CASSRGGTQETQYF
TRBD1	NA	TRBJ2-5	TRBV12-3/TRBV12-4	TGTGCCAGCAGTGGGGACAGGGACGTGGAGACCCAGTACTTC	CASSGDRDVETQYF
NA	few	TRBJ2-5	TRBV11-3	TGTGCCACCAGCAGGGGTTTGAGACAAGAGACCCAGTACTTC	CATSRGLRQETQYF
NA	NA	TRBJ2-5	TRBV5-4	TGCGCCAGCAGCCAAGACCGGGAGCGAGAGACCCAGTACTTC	CASSQDRERETQYF
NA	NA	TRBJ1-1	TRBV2	TGTGCCAGCAGTTTGGTTGTGGCAGCGAACACTGAAGCTTTCTTT	CASSLVVAANTEAFF
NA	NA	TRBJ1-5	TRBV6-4	NA	CASGDGGTDTQYFGNQPQHF
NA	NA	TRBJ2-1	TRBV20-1	TGCAGTGCTACCCCCACAGAAAATGAGCGGTTCTTC	CSATPTENERFF
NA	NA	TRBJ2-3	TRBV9	TGCGCCAGCAGCCAAGGACGGAGACCCCCCGCGGATACGCAGTATTTT	CASSQGRRPPADTQYF
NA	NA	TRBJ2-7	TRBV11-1	TGTGCCAGCACCCGGACTACCGTCCCCTACGAGCAGTACTTC	CASTRTTVPYEQYF
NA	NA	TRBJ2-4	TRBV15	TGTGCCACCAGCAGAGGGTCAGACCAAAACACTCAGTACTTC	CATSRGSDQNTQYF
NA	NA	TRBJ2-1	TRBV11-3	TGTGCCAGCAGCTTAGATCTGAGCGCCTACAATGAGCAGTTCTTC	CASSLDLSAYNEQFF
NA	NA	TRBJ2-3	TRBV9	TGTGCCAGCGGCGTAGCGGCTCATGGCGAAGTGCATCATTTT	CASGVAAHGEVHHF
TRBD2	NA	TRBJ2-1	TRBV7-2	TGTGCCAGCAGCTTACGGACTAGCGGGGTGAGAGACCCACAGTTCTTC	CASSLRTSGVRDPQFF
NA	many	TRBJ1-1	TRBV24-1	TGTGCCACCAGTGATTCGGCGGTAACCACTGAAGCTTTCTTT	CATSDSAVTTEAFF
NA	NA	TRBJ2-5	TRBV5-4	TGTGCCAGCAGCTGGGTTCCGGGTACAAAAGAGACCCAGTACTTC	CASSWVPGTKETQYF
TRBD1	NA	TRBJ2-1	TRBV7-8	TGTGCCAGCAGTGTAGGGGGACAGAGCTCAGATACGCAGTTCTTC	CASSVGGQSSDTQFF
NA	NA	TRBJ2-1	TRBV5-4	TGTGCCAGCAGCTGGGGACAGGGCGGGGGGAGCGATGAGCAGTTCTTC	CASSWGQGGGSDEQFF
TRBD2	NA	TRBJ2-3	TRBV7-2	TGTGCCAGCAGCGTAGCGGGACGTCCCAATACTCAGCAGTATTTT	CASSVAGRPNTQQYF
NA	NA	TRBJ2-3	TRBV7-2	TGCGCCAGCAGCTTATACGGTGGCACAGATACGCAGTATTTT	CASSLYGGTDTQYF
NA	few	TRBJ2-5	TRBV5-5	TGTGCCAGCAGCTTGTTAGACGAGACCCAGTACTTC	CASSLLDETQYF
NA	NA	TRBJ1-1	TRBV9	NA	CASSVNDEQFFGPFF
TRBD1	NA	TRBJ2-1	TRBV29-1	TGCAGCGCTGGGACAGCCTTATACAATGAGCAGTTCTTC	CSAGTALYNEQFF
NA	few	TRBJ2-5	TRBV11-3	TGTGCCAGCAGCTTAGATCTGACAGTCCAAGAGACCCAGTACTTC	CASSLDLTVQETQYF